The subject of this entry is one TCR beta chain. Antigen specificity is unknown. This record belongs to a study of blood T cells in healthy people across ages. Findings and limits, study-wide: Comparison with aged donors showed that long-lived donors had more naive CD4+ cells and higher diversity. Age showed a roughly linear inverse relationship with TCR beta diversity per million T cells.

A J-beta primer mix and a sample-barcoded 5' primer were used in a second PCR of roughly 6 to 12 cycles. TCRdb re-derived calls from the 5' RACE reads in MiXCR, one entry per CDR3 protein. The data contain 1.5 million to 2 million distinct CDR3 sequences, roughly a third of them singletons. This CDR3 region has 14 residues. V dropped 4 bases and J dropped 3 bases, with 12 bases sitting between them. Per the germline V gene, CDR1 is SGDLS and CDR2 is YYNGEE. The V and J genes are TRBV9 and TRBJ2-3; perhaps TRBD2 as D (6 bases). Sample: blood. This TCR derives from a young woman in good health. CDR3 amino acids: CASSSGRETDTQYF. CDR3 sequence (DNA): TGTGCCAGCAGCTCAGGCCGGGAGACAGATACGCAGTATTTT.